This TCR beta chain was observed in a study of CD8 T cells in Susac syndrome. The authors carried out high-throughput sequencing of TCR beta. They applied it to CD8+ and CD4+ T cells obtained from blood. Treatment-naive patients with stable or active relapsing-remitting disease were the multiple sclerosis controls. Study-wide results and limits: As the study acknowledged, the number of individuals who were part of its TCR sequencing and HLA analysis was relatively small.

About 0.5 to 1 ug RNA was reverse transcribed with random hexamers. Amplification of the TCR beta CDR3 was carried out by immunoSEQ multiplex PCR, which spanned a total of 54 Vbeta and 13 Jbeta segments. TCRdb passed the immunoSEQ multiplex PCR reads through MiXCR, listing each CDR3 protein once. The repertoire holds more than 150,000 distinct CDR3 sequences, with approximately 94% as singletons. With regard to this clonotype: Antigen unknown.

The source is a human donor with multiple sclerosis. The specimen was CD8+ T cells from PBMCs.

The CDR3 spells CASSPGGRGYTF. In nucleotides, the CDR3 is TGTGCCAGCAGTCCAGGGGGCCGTGGCTACACCTTC. The genes are TRBV27 and TRBJ1-2; 8 nucleotides line up with TRBD1. CDR1 and CDR2 from the germline V gene are MNHEY and SMNVEV (reference sequence). The J segment lost 7 bases and the V segment lost 5 bases, leaving 3 bases of the junction unmatched. CDR3 length: 12 residues.